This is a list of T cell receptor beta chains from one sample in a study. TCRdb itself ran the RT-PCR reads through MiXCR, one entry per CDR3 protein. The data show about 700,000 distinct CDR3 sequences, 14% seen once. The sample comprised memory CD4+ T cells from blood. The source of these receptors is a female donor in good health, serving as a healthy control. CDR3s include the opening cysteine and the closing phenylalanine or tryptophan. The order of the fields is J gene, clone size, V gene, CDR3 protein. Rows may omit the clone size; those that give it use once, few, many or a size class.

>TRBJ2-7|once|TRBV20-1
CSASRTGDYEQYF
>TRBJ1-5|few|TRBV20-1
CSASRGAARVSNQPQHF
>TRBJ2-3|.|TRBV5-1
CASPAWGRVDTQYF
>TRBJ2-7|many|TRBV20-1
CSAPRVAHEQYF
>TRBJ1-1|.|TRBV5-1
CASSLGTGRSEAFF
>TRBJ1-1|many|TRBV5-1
CASSLEQMNTEAFF
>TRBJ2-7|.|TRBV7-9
CASSVGTEDEQYF
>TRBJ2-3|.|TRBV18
CASSPKDRVKRDTQYF
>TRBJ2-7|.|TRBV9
CASSVEPSGLYEQYF
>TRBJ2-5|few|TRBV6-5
CASSYQGSRGLQETQYF
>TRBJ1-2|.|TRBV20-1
CSTMGQAYGYTF
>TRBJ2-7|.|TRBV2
CASSVDSPSVQYF
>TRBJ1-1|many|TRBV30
CAWSGGAQGQNTEAFF
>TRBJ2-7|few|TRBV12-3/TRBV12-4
CASRSFHEQYF
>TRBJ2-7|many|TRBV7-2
CASSSQAGGGHEQYF
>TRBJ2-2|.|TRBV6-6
CASSYGGGTANTGELFF
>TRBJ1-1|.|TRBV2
CASSGSSRDTEAFF
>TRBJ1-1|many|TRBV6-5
CASSSETGEVKWVAFF
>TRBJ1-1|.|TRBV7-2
CASREQPNTEAFF
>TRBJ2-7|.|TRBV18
CASSSRGKGAGGGHYEQYF
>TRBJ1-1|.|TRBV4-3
CASSQDWGQEAFF
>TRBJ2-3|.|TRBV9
CASSVGKGATDTQYF
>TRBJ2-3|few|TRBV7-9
CANSPPLAGLVDTQYF
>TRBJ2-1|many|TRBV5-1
CASSLAVGSGSIEQFF
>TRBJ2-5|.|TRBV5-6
CASSLRLTQETQYF
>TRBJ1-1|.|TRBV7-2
CASSLATGAAAEAFF
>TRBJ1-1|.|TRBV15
CATSRETRGTEAFF
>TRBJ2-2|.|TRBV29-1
CSVDATGRGGGTGELFF
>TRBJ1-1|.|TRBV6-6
CASSYSTGSSTEAFF